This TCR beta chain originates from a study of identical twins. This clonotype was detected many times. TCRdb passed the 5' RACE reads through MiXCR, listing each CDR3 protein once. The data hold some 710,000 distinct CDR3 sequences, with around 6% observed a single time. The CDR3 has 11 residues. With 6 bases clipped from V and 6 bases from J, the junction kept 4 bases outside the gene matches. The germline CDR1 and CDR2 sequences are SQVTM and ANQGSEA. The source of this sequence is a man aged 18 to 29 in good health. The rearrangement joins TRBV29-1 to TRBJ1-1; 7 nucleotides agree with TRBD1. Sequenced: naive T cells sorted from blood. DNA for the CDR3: TGCAGCGTCACCAGGGGGGCTGAAGCTTTCTTT. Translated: CSVTRGAEAFF.